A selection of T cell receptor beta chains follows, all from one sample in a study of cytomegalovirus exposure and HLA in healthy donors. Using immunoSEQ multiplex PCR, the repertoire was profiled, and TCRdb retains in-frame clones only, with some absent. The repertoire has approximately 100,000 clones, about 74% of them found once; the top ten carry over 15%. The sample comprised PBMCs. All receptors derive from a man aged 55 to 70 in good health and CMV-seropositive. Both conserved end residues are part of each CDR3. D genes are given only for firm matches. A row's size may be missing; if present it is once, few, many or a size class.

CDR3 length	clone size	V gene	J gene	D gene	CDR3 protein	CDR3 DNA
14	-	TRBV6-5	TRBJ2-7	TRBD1	CASSSGTGPYEQYF	TGTGCCAGCAGTTCCGGGACAGGGCCCTACGAGCAGTACTTC
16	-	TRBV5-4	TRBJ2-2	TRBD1	CASSFRSTGAGGELFF	TGTGCCAGCAGCTTTCGGTCAACAGGGGCCGGCGGGGAGCTGTTTTTT
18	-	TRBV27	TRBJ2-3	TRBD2	CASSPWGGDLFSTDTQYF	TGTGCCAGCAGCCCATGGGGAGGGGACCTCTTTAGCACAGATACGCAGTATTTT
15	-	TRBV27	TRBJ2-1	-	CASSLRQDSYNEQFF	TGTGCCAGCAGTTTAAGGCAGGACTCCTACAATGAGCAGTTCTTC
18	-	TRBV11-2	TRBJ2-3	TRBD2	CASSRGTSGGAGADTQYF	TGTGCCAGCAGCCGGGGGACTAGCGGGGGGGCGGGTGCAGATACGCAGTATTTT
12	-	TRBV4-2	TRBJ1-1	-	CASSQQSAEAFF	TGTGCCAGCAGCCAGCAAAGCGCCGAAGCTTTCTTT
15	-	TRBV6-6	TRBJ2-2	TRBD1	CASSYPGQGHGELFF	TGTGCCAGCAGTTACCCGGGACAGGGCCACGGGGAGCTGTTTTTT
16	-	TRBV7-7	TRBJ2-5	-	CASSSWTGGNQETQYF	TGTGCTAGCAGCTCGTGGACAGGCGGGAACCAAGAGACCCAGTACTTC
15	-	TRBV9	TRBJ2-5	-	CASSLLGGGQETQYF	TGTGCCAGCAGCCTCCTCGGGGGAGGCCAAGAGACCCAGTACTTC
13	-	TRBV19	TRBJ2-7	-	CASSTGRSYEQYF	TGTGCCAGTTCGACAGGGAGGTCCTACGAGCAGTACTTC
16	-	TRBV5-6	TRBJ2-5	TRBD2	CASSFATSGYQETQYF	TGTGCCAGCAGCTTTGCGACTAGCGGTTATCAAGAGACCCAGTACTTC
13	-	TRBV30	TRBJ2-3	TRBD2	CACQRGGVDTQYF	TGTGCCTGCCAGCGGGGGGGCGTGGATACGCAGTATTTT
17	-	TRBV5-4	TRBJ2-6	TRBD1	CASSLRDSYSGANVLTF	TGTGCCAGCAGCTTGAGGGACAGCTACTCTGGGGCCAACGTCCTGACTTTC
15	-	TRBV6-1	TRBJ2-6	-	CASSDSIAGANVLTF	TGTGCCAGCAGTGATTCAATAGCTGGGGCCAACGTCCTGACTTTC
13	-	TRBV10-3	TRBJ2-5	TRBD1	CAISETGTETQYF	TGTGCCATCAGCGAGACAGGGACCGAGACCCAGTACTTC
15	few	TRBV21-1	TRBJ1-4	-	CASSKGGRGWEKLFF	TGTGCCAGCAGCAAAGGGGGCAGGGGGTGGGAAAAACTGTTTTTT
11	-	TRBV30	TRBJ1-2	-	CACHRANGYTF	TGTGCCTGCCACCGAGCAAATGGCTACACCTTC
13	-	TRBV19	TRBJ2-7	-	CASAKPPAYEQYF	TGTGCCAGCGCGAAACCCCCGGCCTACGAGCAGTACTTC
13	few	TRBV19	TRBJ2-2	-	CASSIRDTGELFF	TGTGCCAGTAGTATAAGAGACACCGGGGAGCTGTTTTTT
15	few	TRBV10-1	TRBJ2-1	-	CASSRPLRGYNEQFF	TGCGCCAGCTCTCGTCCTCTTAGGGGGTACAATGAGCAGTTCTTC
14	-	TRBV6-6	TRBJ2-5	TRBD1	CASSYSSGGETQYF	TGTGCCAGCAGTTACTCGTCAGGGGGAGAGACCCAGTACTTC
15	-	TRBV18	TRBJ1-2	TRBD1	CASSSMDRVEYGYTF	TGTGCCAGCTCATCGATGGACAGGGTTGAATATGGCTACACCTTC
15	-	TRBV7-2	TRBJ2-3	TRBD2	CASSLLAGGPDTQYF	TGTGCCAGCAGCCTTTTAGCGGGGGGGCCGGATACGCAGTATTTT
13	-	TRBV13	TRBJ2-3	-	CASSLVGPDTQYF	TGTGCCAGCAGCTTAGTCGGTCCGGATACGCAGTATTTT
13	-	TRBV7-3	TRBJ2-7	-	CASSLMAVNEQYF	TGTGCCAGCAGCTTAATGGCAGTAAACGAGCAGTACTTC
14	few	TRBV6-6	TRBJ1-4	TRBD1	CASRFGTAWEKLFF	TGTGCCAGCAGGTTCGGGACAGCTTGGGAAAAACTGTTTTTT
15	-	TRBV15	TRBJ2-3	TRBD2	CATLRTSGGEDTQYF	TGTGCCACCCTCAGGACTAGCGGGGGCGAGGATACGCAGTATTTT
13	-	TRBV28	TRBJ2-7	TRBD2	CASIRGGAYEQYF	TGTGCCAGCATTCGGGGGGGCGCCTACGAGCAGTACTTC
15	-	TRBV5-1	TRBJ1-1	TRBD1	CASSLGQGRNTEAFF	TGCGCCAGCAGCTTGGGACAGGGAAGGAACACTGAAGCTTTCTTT
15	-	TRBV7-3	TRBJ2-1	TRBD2	CASSILAGGYNEQFF	TGTGCCAGCAGCATTTTAGCGGGGGGTTACAATGAGCAGTTCTTC
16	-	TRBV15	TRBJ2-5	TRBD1	CATSNPGQWGGETQYF	TGTGCCACCAGCAACCCGGGACAGTGGGGCGGAGAGACCCAGTACTTC
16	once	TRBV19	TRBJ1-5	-	CASSIDWQGLLQPQHF	TGTGCCAGTAGTATAGATTGGCAGGGGCTGCTGCAGCCCCAGCATTTT
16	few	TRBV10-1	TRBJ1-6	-	CATLHRAGLSGSPLHF	TGCGCCACCCTACACCGAGCAGGGCTGTCCGGCTCACCCCTCCACTTT
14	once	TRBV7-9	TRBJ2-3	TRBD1	CASSLEGAGDTQYF	TGTGCCAGCAGCTTAGAGGGGGCTGGAGATACGCAGTATTTT
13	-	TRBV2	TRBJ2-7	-	CASSVARSYEQYF	TGTGCCAGCAGTGTGGCCCGCTCCTACGAGCAGTACTTC
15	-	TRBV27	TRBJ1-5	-	CASSLRGGRDQPQHF	TGTGCCAGCAGTTTAAGGGGGGGTCGCGATCAGCCCCAGCATTTT
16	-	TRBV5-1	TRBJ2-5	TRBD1	CASSIVPGQGRETQYF	TGCGCCAGCAGCATCGTCCCGGGACAGGGTCGAGAGACCCAGTACTTC
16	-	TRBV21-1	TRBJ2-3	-	CASSKETGGGTDTQYF	TGTGCCAGCAGCAAAGAAACAGGGGGGGGCACAGATACGCAGTATTTT
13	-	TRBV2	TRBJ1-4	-	CASLTDYNEKLFF	TGTGCCAGCCTAACAGATTACAATGAAAAACTGTTTTTT
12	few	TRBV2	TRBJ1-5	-	CASTTAYQPQHF	TGTGCCAGCACGACAGCCTATCAGCCCCAGCATTTT
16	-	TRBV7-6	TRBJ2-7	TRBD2	CASSPARGLGSREQYF	TGTGCCAGCAGCCCGGCCCGGGGACTAGGGAGTCGCGAGCAGTACTTC
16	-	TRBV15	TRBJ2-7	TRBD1	CATSNTRDRIPYEQYF	TGTGCCACCAGCAATACCCGGGACAGGATCCCCTACGAGCAGTACTTC
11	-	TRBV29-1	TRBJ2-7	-	CSVIRDYEQYF	TGCAGCGTTATCCGGGACTACGAGCAGTACTTC
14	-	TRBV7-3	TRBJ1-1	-	CASSSGAGDTEAFF	TGTGCCAGCAGCTCCGGGGCAGGGGACACTGAAGCTTTCTTT
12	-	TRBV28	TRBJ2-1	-	CASSHSSLEQFF	TGTGCCAGCAGTCACTCAAGTCTTGAGCAGTTCTTC